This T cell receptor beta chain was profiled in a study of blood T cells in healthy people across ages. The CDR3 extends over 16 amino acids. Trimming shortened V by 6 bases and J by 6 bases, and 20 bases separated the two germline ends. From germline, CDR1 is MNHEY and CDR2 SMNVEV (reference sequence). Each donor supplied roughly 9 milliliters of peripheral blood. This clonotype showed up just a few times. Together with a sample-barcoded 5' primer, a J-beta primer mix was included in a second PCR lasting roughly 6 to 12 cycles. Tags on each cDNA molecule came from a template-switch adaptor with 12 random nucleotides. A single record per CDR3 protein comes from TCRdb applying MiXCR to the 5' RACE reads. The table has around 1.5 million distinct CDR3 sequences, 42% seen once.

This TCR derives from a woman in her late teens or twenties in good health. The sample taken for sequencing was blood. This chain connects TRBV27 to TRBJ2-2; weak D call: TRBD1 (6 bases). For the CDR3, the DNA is TGTGCCAGCAGCCGGGAACGTATAGAGGGGGCCGGGGAGCTGTTTTTT. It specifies CASSRERIEGAGELFF.